Given below is one T cell receptor beta chain in context. Its specificity is not known. With 4 bases clipped from V and 7 bases from J, the junction kept 9 bases outside the gene matches. Looked up from germline, CDR1 is SGHTA and CDR2 is FQGNSA. The CDR3 is 14 amino acids. These data belong to a study of cytomegalovirus exposure and HLA in healthy donors. The study's findings and limits: The authors reported that TCR beta sequences could predict HLA-A and HLA-B alleles. These predictions were accurate for most subjects in the first cohort.

Primers for the PCR totalled 60 Vbeta and 13 Jbeta. Assay used: immunoSEQ multiplex PCR; TCRdb lists only in-frame clones, some missing. This sample has about 130,000 clones, with about three quarters found just once. The TCR originated in a middle-aged man in good health and CMV-seronegative. Source material: PBMCs. The gene calls are TRBV7-2 and TRBJ2-7, with 8 bases aligning to TRBD2. The CDR3 reads CASSYWRGALEQYV. The CDR3 DNA follows: TGTGCCAGCAGCTATTGGCGGGGGGCTCTGGAGCAGTACGTC.